This TCR beta chain was identified during a study of beta chain features in type 1 diabetes. For the study at large: Patients looked much like healthy donors when it came to age, gender and cell yields. Study observations and caveats: The study left unresolved whether HLA type influences TCRB rearrangement. Among all four CD4+ subsets, Type 1 diabetes patients had TCRB CDR3s that were moderately but significantly shorter. It was among patients, rather than healthy donors, that naive, central memory and Treg TCRB repertoires appeared more similar.

Blood was drawn once from each donor into heparinised tubes. The draws averaged roughly 120 mL. In the case of this clone: Its antigen is not identified.

The V gene lost 1 base and the J gene lost 4 bases, with 13 bases spanning the gap. Per germline, CDR1 SGHTA and CDR2 FQGNSA. The CDR3 runs 15 residues. Expressed TCRB transcripts were sequenced, since all the RNA that had been isolated was reverse transcribed. Some clones are missing from TCRdb's copy, which holds only in-frame ones; the method was immunoSEQ multiplex PCR. The sample contains 640,000 or so clones, around 15% of which appear only once. Input material: naive CD4+ T cells from blood. The chain recombines TRBV7-2 with TRBJ1-2; D is unclear. The source is a man between 18 and 29 years old with type 1 diabetes. CDR3 loop: CASSLDFNGIYGYTF. In DNA, the CDR3 is TGTGCCAGCAGCTTAGATTTTAATGGAATCTATGGCTACACCTTC.